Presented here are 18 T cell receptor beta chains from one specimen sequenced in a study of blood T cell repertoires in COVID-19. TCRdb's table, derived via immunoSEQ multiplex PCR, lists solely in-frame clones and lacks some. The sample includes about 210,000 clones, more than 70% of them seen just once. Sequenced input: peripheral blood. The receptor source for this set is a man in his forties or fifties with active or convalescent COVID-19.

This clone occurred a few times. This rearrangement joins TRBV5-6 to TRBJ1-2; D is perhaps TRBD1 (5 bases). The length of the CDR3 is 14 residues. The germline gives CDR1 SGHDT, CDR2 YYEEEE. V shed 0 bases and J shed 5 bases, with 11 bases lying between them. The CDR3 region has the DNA TGTGCCAGCAGCTTGGCGTCAGGGAGGTATGGCTACACCTTC. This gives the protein CASSLASGRYGYTF. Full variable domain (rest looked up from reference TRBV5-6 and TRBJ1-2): DAGVTQSPTHLIKTRGQQVTLRCSPKSGHDTVSWYQQALGQGPQFIFQYYEEEERQRGNFPDRFSGHQFPNYSSELNVNALLLGDSALYLCASSLASGRYGYTFGSGTRLTVV.

CDR3 sequence reads: CASSVGVQVGPGAQFF. DNA for the CDR3: TGTGCCAGCAGCGTAGGTGTGCAGGTGGGGCCTGGCGCGCAGTTCTTC. J is TRBJ2-1 and V is TRBV9, with D maybe TRBD1 (5 bases). Germline values: CDR1 SGDLS, CDR2 YYNGEE. The V gene lost 0 bases and the J gene lost 12 bases, with 22 bases spanning the gap. The CDR3 runs to 16 residues. Based on the CDR3 plus reference TRBV9 and TRBJ2-1, the full variable domain is DSGVTQTPKHLITATGQRVTLRCSPRSGDLSVYWYQQSLDQGLQFLIQYYNGEERAKGNILERFSAQQFPDLHSELNLSSLELGDSALYFCASSVGVQVGPGAQFFGPGTRLTVL.

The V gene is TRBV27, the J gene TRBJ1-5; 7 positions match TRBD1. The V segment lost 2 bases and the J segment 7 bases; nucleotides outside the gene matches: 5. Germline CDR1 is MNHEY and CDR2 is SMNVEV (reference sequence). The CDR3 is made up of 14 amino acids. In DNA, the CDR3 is TGTGCCAGCAGTTTAGAGGGGGCAAGGCAGCCCCAGCATTTT. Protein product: CASSLEGARQPQHF.

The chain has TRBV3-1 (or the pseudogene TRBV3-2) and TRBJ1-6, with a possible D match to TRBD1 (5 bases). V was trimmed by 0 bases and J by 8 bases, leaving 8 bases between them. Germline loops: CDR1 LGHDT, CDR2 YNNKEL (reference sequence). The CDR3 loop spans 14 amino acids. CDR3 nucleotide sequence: TGTGCCAGCAGCCAAGAGGGGCCGGATTCACCCCTCCACTTT. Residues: CASSQEGPDSPLHF.

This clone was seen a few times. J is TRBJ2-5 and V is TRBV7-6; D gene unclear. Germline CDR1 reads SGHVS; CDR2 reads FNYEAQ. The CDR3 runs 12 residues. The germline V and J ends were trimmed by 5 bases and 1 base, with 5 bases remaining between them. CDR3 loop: CASSRVQETQYF. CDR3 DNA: TGTGCCAGCAGCCGGGTCCAAGAGACCCAGTACTTC. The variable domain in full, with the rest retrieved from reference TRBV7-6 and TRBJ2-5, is GAGVSQSPRYKVTKRGQDVALRCDPISGHVSLYWYRQALGQGPEFLTYFNYEAQQDKSGLPNDRFSAERPEGSISTLTIQRTEQRDSAMYRCASSRVQETQYFGPGTRLLVL.

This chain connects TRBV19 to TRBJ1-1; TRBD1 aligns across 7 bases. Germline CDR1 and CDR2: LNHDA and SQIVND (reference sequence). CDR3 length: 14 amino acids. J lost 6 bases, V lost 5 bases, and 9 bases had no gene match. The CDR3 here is CASSQTDRLPEAFF. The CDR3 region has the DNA TGTGCCAGTAGTCAAACGGACAGGCTCCCTGAAGCTTTCTTT.

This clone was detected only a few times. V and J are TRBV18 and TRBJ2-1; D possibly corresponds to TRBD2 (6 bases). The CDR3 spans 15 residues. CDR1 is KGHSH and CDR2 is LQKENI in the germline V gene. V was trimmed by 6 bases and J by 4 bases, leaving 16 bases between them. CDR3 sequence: CASSITSPPYNEQFF. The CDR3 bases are TGTGCCAGCTCCATCACTAGCCCACCTTACAATGAGCAGTTCTTC.

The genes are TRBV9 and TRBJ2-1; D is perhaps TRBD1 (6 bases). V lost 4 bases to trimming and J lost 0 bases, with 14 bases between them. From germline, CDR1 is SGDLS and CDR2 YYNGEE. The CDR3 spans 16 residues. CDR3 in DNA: TGTGCCAGCAGCACCCGGACAGTAAGCTCCTACAATGAGCAGTTCTTC. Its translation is CASSTRTVSSYNEQFF.

CDR3: CASSEWMTGGSGYTF. In DNA, the CDR3 is TGTGCCAGCAGTGAATGGATGACAGGGGGCTCTGGCTACACCTTC. The rearrangement uses TRBV2 and TRBJ1-2; 10 bases line up with TRBD1. This CDR3 comprises 15 residues. Looked up from germline, CDR1 is SNHLY and CDR2 is FYNNEI. J gave up 7 bases and V 2 bases, and 7 bases lay outside the gene matches.

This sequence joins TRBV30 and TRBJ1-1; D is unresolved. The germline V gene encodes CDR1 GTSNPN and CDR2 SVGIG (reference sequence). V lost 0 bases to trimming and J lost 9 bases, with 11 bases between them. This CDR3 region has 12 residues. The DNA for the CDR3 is TGTGCCTGGAGTGTACTCGGTGCGCAAGCTTTCTTT. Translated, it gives CAWSVLGAQAFF.

CDR3 sequence (DNA): TGTGCCAGCAGCGTCACAGCCGTTAGGAACACTGAAGCTTTCTTT. It codes for CASSVTAVRNTEAFF. The rearrangement uses TRBV9 and TRBJ1-1, with D uncertain. The CDR3 runs 15 residues. Per the germline V gene, CDR1 is SGDLS and CDR2 is YYNGEE. The ends were cut back, 2 bases at V and 1 base at J, with 12 bases in the middle.

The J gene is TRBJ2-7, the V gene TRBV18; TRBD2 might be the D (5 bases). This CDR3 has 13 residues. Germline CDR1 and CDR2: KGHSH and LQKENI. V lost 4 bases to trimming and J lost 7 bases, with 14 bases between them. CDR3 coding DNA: TGTGCCAGCTCACTCTCGGACTCTCGGGAGCAGTACTTC. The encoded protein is CASSLSDSREQYF.

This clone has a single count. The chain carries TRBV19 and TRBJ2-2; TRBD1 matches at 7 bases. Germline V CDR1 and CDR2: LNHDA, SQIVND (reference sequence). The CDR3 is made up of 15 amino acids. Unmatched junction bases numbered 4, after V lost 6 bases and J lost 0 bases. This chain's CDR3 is CASRRGTANTGELFF. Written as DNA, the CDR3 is TGTGCCAGTAGAAGAGGGACAGCGAACACCGGGGAGCTGTTTTTT.

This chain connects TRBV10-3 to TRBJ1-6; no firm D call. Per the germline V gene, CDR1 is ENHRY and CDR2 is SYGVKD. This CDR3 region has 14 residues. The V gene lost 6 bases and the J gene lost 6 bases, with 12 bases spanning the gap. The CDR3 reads CAIRPRETNSPLHF. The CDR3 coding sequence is TGTGCCATCAGGCCCCGGGAGACTAATTCACCCCTCCACTTT.

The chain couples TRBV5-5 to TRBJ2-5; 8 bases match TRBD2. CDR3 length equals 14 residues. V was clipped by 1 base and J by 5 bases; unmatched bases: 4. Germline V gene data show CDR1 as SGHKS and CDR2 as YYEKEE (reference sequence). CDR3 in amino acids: CASSLWSGSETQYF. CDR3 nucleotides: TGTGCCAGCAGCTTGTGGAGCGGGAGTGAGACCCAGTACTTC.

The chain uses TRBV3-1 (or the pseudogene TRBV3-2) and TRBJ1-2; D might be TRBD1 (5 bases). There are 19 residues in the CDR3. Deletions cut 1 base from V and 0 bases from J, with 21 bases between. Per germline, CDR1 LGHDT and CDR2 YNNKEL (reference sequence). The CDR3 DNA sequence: TGTGCCAGCAGCCAAGTCCCCTCACACAGGCCAGTATCTAACTATGGCTACACCTTC. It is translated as CASSQVPSHRPVSNYGYTF.

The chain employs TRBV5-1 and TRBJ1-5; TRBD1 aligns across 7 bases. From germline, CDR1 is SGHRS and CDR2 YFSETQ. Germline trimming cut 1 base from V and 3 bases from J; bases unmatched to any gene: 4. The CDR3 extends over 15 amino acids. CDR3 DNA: TGCGCCAGCAGCTTGACAGGGGTGGCCAATCAGCCCCAGCATTTT. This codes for CASSLTGVANQPQHF.

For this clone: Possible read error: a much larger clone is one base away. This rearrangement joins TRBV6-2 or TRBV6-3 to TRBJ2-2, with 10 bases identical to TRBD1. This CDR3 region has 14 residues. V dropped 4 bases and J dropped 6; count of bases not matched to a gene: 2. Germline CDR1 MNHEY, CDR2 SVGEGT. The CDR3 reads CASSLGQGSGELFF. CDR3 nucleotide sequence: TGTGCCAGCAGTTTGGGACAGGGGTCCGGGGAGCTGTTTTTT.